This entry concerns a single T cell receptor (beta chain). The antigen remains unidentified. This sample was included in a study of OX40 agonist ivuxolimab in advanced cancers. Across the whole study: Patients were treated with ivuxolimab, an agonistic anti-OX40 (CD134) antibody. Prior checkpoint blockade (anti-PD-1, anti-PD-L1 or anti-CTLA-4) was permitted; approximately 40% had it.

The ends were cut back, 2 bases at V and 0 bases at J, with 16 bases in the middle. CDR1 is LNHNV and CDR2 is YYDKDF in the germline V gene (reference sequence). CDR3 length: 17 amino acids. Only in-frame clones appear in the TCRdb table, and some are missing; sequencing was by immunoSEQ multiplex PCR. Of about 120,000 clones in the sample, 80% to 90% were seen once. Overall study findings and caveats: Some nonresponders likewise displayed low normalized T-cell clonal expansion.

The TCR was taken from an adult with an advanced solid tumor such as melanoma, head and neck, liver or kidney cancer. The sample in question was CD4+ or CD8+ T cells sorted from blood, obtained in a trial of the OX40 agonist ivuxolimab. The chain couples TRBV15 to TRBJ1-2, with D possibly TRBD1 on 5 matching bases. This chain's CDR3 is CATSRPGRDRPNYGYTF. As DNA, the CDR3 is TGTGCCACCAGCAGACCGGGACGGGACCGGCCTAACTATGGCTACACCTTC.